This is a list of T cell receptor beta chains from one sample in a study of blood T cell repertoires in COVID-19. Clones were sequenced by immunoSEQ multiplex PCR, and TCRdb holds only the in-frame ones, with some missing. The sample has fewer than 700,000 clones; about 89% are singletons. Sequencing input: peripheral blood. These receptors were taken from a woman aged 45-65 years with COVID-19, enrolled during active disease. Each CDR3 is given with its conserved first and last residue. A D gene is named only where the DNA matches it firmly. Clone size is shown for a subset of rows, as once, few, many or a class of expanded clone.

abundance | j_gene | v_gene | d_gene | CDR3nt | CDR3aa
NA | TRBJ1-3 | TRBV28 | NA | TGTGCCAGCAGTTTCAGGGTTTACTGGGACACCATATATTTT | CASSFRVYWDTIYF
few | TRBJ1-1 | TRBV30 | NA | TGTGCCTGGAGCGATAATCCGCCAGGCCCTACGAACACTGAAGCTTTCTTT | CAWSDNPPGPTNTEAFF
NA | TRBJ1-1 | TRBV3-1/TRBV3-2 | NA | TGTGCCAGCAGCCAAAGCAGGCCCCTTGAAGCTTTCTTT | CASSQSRPLEAFF
NA | TRBJ1-5 | TRBV10-2 | NA | TGCGCCAGCAGTGAGTCTAGGGGCAGGCCCAATCAGCCCCAGCATTTT | CASSESRGRPNQPQHF
NA | TRBJ2-3 | TRBV10-3 | NA | TGTGCCATCAGTGAGGGGGCATCTAGCACAGATACGCAGTATTTT | CAISEGASSTDTQYF
NA | TRBJ1-5 | TRBV2 | TRBD1 | TGTGCCAGCAGCGGGGACAGGGGAGGCCATCAGCCCCAGCATTTT | CASSGDRGGHQPQHF
NA | TRBJ1-3 | TRBV7-2 | NA | TGTGCCAGCAGCCCAGACAGCTTCTCTGGAAACACCATATATTTT | CASSPDSFSGNTIYF
NA | TRBJ2-5 | TRBV14 | TRBD2 | TGTGCCAGCAGCCCCTGGACTAGTCACCAAGAGACCCAGTACTTC | CASSPWTSHQETQYF
NA | TRBJ2-7 | TRBV6-5 | TRBD1 | TGTGCCAGCAGTTCCCCCGGGACAGGGCACTACGAGCAGTACTTC | CASSSPGTGHYEQYF
NA | TRBJ1-6 | TRBV6-4 | NA | TGTGCCAGCAGTGACCGAGGAGGACCCCTCCACTTT | CASSDRGGPLHF
NA | TRBJ2-1 | TRBV10-1 | TRBD2 | TGCGCCAGCAGGAGGCTAGCGGGGGGTTACAATGAGCAGTTCTTC | CASRRLAGGYNEQFF
NA | TRBJ1-4 | TRBV11-2 | NA | TGTGCCAGCAGCAAAGGGAACAGGGTTGGGGAAAAACTGTTTTTT | CASSKGNRVGEKLFF
NA | TRBJ2-2 | TRBV27 | NA | TGTGCCAGCAGTTTATTTCTGAACACCGGGGAGCTGTTTTTT | CASSLFLNTGELFF
NA | TRBJ1-2 | TRBV28 | TRBD1 | TGTGCCAGCAGTTTGGAGGGGGCCCGTGGCTACACCTTC | CASSLEGARGYTF
NA | TRBJ1-1 | TRBV4-1 | NA | TGCGCCAGCAGCCATAATACAGGCTACACTGAAGCTTTCTTT | CASSHNTGYTEAFF
NA | TRBJ2-1 | TRBV2 | NA | TGTGCCAGCAGCAAAAAGGGGAAGGTGGGAAATGAGCAGTTCTTC | CASSKKGKVGNEQFF
NA | TRBJ1-1 | TRBV2 | NA | TGTGCCAGCAGTGAAGTCGAGCCTTTCTTT | CASSEVEPFF
NA | TRBJ1-1 | TRBV30 | NA | TGTGCCTGGAGTGTACGAGGTAACACTGAAGCTTTCTTT | CAWSVRGNTEAFF
NA | TRBJ1-2 | TRBV7-9 | TRBD1 | TGTGCCAGCAGCCCTAGAGGGGGCTACTATGGCTACACCTTC | CASSPRGGYYGYTF
NA | TRBJ1-6 | TRBV2 | NA | TGTGCCAGCAGTGAACGGGGGGGCGTCATGAATTCACCCCTCCACTTT | CASSERGGVMNSPLHF
NA | TRBJ1-1 | TRBV19 | TRBD1 | TGTGCCAGTACCGTGAACGGGGCAGGGGGCACGCGGGCTTTCTTT | CASTVNGAGGTRAFF
once | TRBJ1-2 | TRBV4-2 | NA | TGTGCCAGCAGCCAACCTATGAGTACCGCCGGCTACACCTTC | CASSQPMSTAGYTF
NA | TRBJ1-5 | TRBV28 | NA | TGTGCCAGCATCCAGGGCAGGGTGTATCAGCCCCAGCATTTT | CASIQGRVYQPQHF
NA | TRBJ2-7 | TRBV12-5 | NA | TGTGCTAGTGGTTCGAGGACCGCCCGGGGATATTTGCACTTC | CASGSRTARGYLHF
NA | TRBJ2-2 | TRBV27 | NA | TGTGCCAGCAGTTTCTGGACTACGGCCGGGGAGCTGTTTTTT | CASSFWTTAGELFF
once | TRBJ2-3 | TRBV20-1 | TRBD2 | TGCAGTGCTAGTCGGCGGGGGGGCACAGATACGCAGTATTTT | CSASRRGGTDTQYF
NA | TRBJ2-3 | TRBV5-1 | NA | TGCGCCAGCAGCTTGGCGAGGACTCCCGGCACAGATACGCAGTATTTT | CASSLARTPGTDTQYF
NA | TRBJ1-2 | TRBV27 | NA | TGTGCCAGCAGTCCACAGGGAAGGAACTATGGCTACACCTTC | CASSPQGRNYGYTF
NA | TRBJ1-2 | TRBV12-3/TRBV12-4 | NA | TGTGCCAGCAGTTTAGCGCGTTTTGGCTACACCTTC | CASSLARFGYTF
NA | TRBJ2-2 | TRBV5-1 | TRBD1 | TGCGCCAGCAGCGTCGGGACAGGGAGGGATGGCGGGGAGCTGTTTTTT | CASSVGTGRDGGELFF